These 27 T cell receptor beta chains were all obtained from the same sample, sequenced in a study of vaccination and CD4 T cells after COVID-19. Once obtained from cultured CD4+ T cells, the DNA was sequenced using the Oncomine TCR Beta short-read assay. Via MiXCR, TCRdb re-called the PCR reads, giving one row per CDR3 protein. The table has around 17,000 distinct CDR3 sequences, 35% to 45% seen once. Their target antigens are unknown. Treatment: roughly ten-day PBMC culture with coronavirus spike peptide pools or control peptides (ViraFEST assay). Sequencing used CD4+ T cells from blood, cultured in vitro, obtained before SARS-CoV-2 vaccination. The receptors were gathered from a human donor who received a COVID-19 vaccine.

The V gene is TRBV5-4, the J gene TRBJ1-1; perhaps TRBD1 as D (5 bases). CDR1 is SGHNT, CDR2 YYREEE, per germline (reference sequence). Between the trimmed V and J ends, which lost 1 base and 2 bases, there was a span of 12 bases. The CDR3 is 15 amino acids. The CDR3 DNA reads TGTGCCAGCAGCTTGAGGGGCCCTAGAAACACTGAAGCTTTCTTT. The encoded protein is CASSLRGPRNTEAFF. Drawing the rest from reference TRBV5-4 and TRBJ1-1, the complete variable domain is ETGVTQSPTHLIKTRGQQVTLRCSSQSGHNTVSWYQQALGQGPQFIFQYYREEENGRGNFPPRFSGLQFPNYSSELNVNALELDDSALYLCASSLRGPRNTEAFFGQGTRLTVV.

The chain employs TRBV7-2 and TRBJ2-7, with 8 bases matching TRBD2. The CDR3 is made up of 14 amino acids. CDR1 and CDR2 from the germline V gene are SGHTA and FQGNSA. Trimming removed 4 bases from V and 6 bases from J; junction bases left unmatched: 8. The CDR3 reads CASSSYGGAGEQYF. The CDR3 DNA reads TGTGCCAGCAGCTCCTACGGGGGGGCAGGCGAGCAGTACTTC.

The rearrangement uses TRBV30 and TRBJ1-2; D gene ambiguous. Trimming removed 3 bases from V and 6 bases from J, with 17 bases in between. The CDR3 is made up of 14 amino acids. Germline loops: CDR1 GTSNPN, CDR2 SVGIG (reference sequence). The CDR3 loop is CAWRWIREIDGYTF. The DNA for the CDR3 is TGTGCCTGGAGATGGATAAGGGAGATTGATGGCTACACCTTC.

This clonotype was detected once. The J gene is TRBJ1-1, the V gene TRBV6-2 or TRBV6-3; D uncertain. With 3 bases removed from V and 4 bases from J, the gap between germline ends came to 9 bases. Germline CDR1 MNHEY, CDR2 SVGEGT. This CDR3 has 13 residues. CDR3: CASSYGVGTEAFF. The CDR3 DNA follows: TGTGCCAGCAGTTATGGTGTTGGCACTGAAGCTTTCTTT.

This clonotype was recorded once. V gene TRBV6-1 combines with J gene TRBJ1-1; D is undetermined. Per germline, CDR1 MNHNS and CDR2 SASEGT. V was clipped by 6 bases and J by 1 base, with 12 bases between them. The CDR3 contains 14 residues. The CDR3 nucleotides are TGTGCCAGCAGGGACCGAAGGCGGAACACTGAAGCTTTCTTT. Amino acids: CASRDRRRNTEAFF.

The rearrangement joins TRBV6-1 to TRBJ2-3, with TRBD2 identical over 11 bases. Trimming cost V 6 bases and J 6 bases; bases outside gene matches: 2. Germline CDR1 and CDR2: MNHNS and SASEGT. CDR3 length: 13 amino acids. The CDR3 reads CASSLAGGDTQYF. The CDR3 DNA is TGTGCCAGCAGCCTAGCGGGGGGTGATACGCAGTATTTT.

This chain connects TRBV5-4 to TRBJ2-7; 8 positions match TRBD2. The ends lost 2 bases at V and 2 bases at J; junction bases unmatched: 3. The CDR3 runs to 14 residues. Germline V CDR1 and CDR2: SGHNT, YYREEE (reference sequence). CDR3 residues: CASSFGGGPYEQYF. CDR3 DNA sequence: TGTGCCAGCAGCTTCGGCGGGGGGCCCTACGAGCAGTACTTC.

This chain links TRBV10-3 with TRBJ2-2, with D possibly being TRBD1 (7 bases). This CDR3 region has 15 residues. The germline V gene has CDR1 ENHRY and CDR2 SYGVKD. V lost 6 bases and J lost 2, with 13 bases in between. CDR3 sequence reads: CAISAGTVNTGELFF. In nucleotides, the CDR3 is TGTGCCATCAGCGCGGGGACAGTTAACACCGGGGAGCTGTTTTTT.

The rearrangement links TRBV5-4 to TRBJ1-1, with D maybe TRBD1 (6 bases). The CDR3 consists of 13 residues. The germline CDR1 and CDR2 sequences are SGHNT and YYREEE (reference sequence). The germline V and J ends were trimmed by 1 base and 10 bases, with 14 bases remaining between them. CDR3 nucleotides: TGTGCCAGCAGCTTGAAAAACAAAGGGGGAGCTTTCTTT. It codes for CASSLKNKGGAFF.

This clonotype was seen more than once but under ten times. V is TRBV28 and J is TRBJ1-5, with D maybe TRBD1 (5 bases). The CDR3 covers 14 residues. Germline V lookup: CDR1 MDHEN, CDR2 SYDVKM. V dropped 7 bases and J dropped 2 bases, with 12 bases sitting between them. The CDR3 DNA sequence: TGTGCCAGCAATCCCGGAGGGGGCAATCAGCCCCAGCATTTT. Amino acid sequence: CASNPGGGNQPQHF.

The V call is TRBV2, the J call TRBJ1-6; 7 bases line up with TRBD1. The V and J ends lost 7 bases and 7 bases, in that order; junction bases with no gene match: 7. The CDR3 runs to 14 residues. Looked up from germline, CDR1 is SNHLY and CDR2 is FYNNEI. CDR3 in DNA: TGTGCCAGCACTCAAACAGGGGTGAATTCACCCCTCCACTTT. This codes for CASTQTGVNSPLHF. Supplemented by reference TRBV2 and TRBJ1-6, the full variable domain reads EPEVTQTPSHQVTQMGQEVILRCVPISNHLYFYWYRQILGQKVEFLVSFYNNEISEKSEIFDDQFSVERPDGSNFTLKIRSTKLEDSAMYFCASTQTGVNSPLHFGNGTRLTVT.

This rearrangement joins TRBV6-2 or TRBV6-3 to TRBJ2-1; 11 bases match TRBD2. This CDR3 spans 21 amino acids. In germline, CDR1 is MNHEY, CDR2 SVGEGT. The V gene end was trimmed by 0 bases and the J gene end by 0 bases; junction bases not matched to a gene: 13. CDR3 in DNA: TGTGCCAGCAGTTACTCGTTTTCCTCATCTAGCGGGGGGAGCTCCTACAATGAGCAGTTCTTC. Encoded protein: CASSYSFSSSSGGSSYNEQFF.

The V call is TRBV5-4, the J call TRBJ1-1, with a tentative D call TRBD1 (5 bases). The CDR3 is 13 residues long. Per the germline V gene, CDR1 is SGHNT and CDR2 is YYREEE (reference sequence). V lost 4 bases and J lost 4, with 11 bases in between. CDR3 residues: CASSRGGTTEAFF. In DNA, the CDR3 is TGTGCCAGCAGCCGTGGCGGGACCACTGAAGCTTTCTTT.

The chain is built from TRBV6-1 and TRBJ1-1; D may be TRBD1 (6 bases). Germline-derived CDR1 and CDR2 are MNHNS and SASEGT. The CDR3 spans 17 residues. The V end was cut by 4 bases, the J end by 0 bases, with 18 bases between. CDR3 protein: CASSARGRGILNTEAFF. CDR3 sequence (DNA): TGTGCCAGCAGTGCCCGGGGAAGGGGGATTTTGAACACTGAAGCTTTCTTT.

This clonotype was picked up a small number of times. The chain has TRBV19 and TRBJ2-7, with TRBD2 matching over 8 bases. The junction had 4 bases not matched to a gene; V was cut back by 9 bases and J by 0 bases. From germline, CDR1 is LNHDA and CDR2 SQIVND (reference sequence). The CDR3 loop spans 13 amino acids. The CDR3 coding sequence is TGTGCCAGCAAGACTAGCGCCTCCTACGAGCAGTACTTC. As protein: CASKTSASYEQYF.

The gene calls are TRBV29-1 and TRBJ2-3, with 16 bases aligning to TRBD2. V gave up 7 bases and J gave up 1 base; unmatched junction bases: 11. The CDR3 length is 18 residues. Germline V lookup: CDR1 SQVTM, CDR2 ANQGSEA. The CDR3 here is CSADTGTSGGAGTDTQYF. CDR3 nucleotides: TGCAGCGCGGATACCGGGACTAGCGGGGGGGCTGGCACAGATACGCAGTATTTT.

This clonotype showed up just a few times. This sequence joins TRBV20-1 and TRBJ1-3, with D possibly matching TRBD1 (6 bases). The V gene's germline CDR1 is DFQATT and CDR2 SNEGSKA (reference sequence). The germline V and J ends were trimmed by 0 bases and 4 bases, with 16 bases remaining between them. CDR3 length: 16 amino acids. The CDR3 bases are TGCAGTGCTAGAGATCGTACAGGGTGGACGGGAAACACCATATATTTT. Encoded protein: CSARDRTGWTGNTIYF.

The J gene is TRBJ1-2, the V gene TRBV29-1, with D perhaps TRBD1 (6 bases). The CDR3 covers 15 residues. Trimming pared 3 bases from V and 6 bases from J, leaving 20 bases between. Germline values: CDR1 SQVTM, CDR2 ANQGSEA. CDR3 DNA sequence: TGCAGCGTTGAGGGTCAAACAGGGTTCCTCCATGGCTACACCTTC. As protein: CSVEGQTGFLHGYTF.

CDR3 in amino acids: CATHRGTDTQYF. The CDR3 DNA reads TGTGCCACCCACCGGGGCACAGATACGCAGTATTTT. The genes are TRBV6-1 and TRBJ2-3; no clear D. The germline V gene has CDR1 MNHNS and CDR2 SASEGT. This CDR3 spans 12 amino acids. V lost 10 bases and J lost 1, with 9 bases in between.

The chain is built from TRBV7-9 and TRBJ1-1, with D maybe TRBD1 (6 bases). Deletions cut 5 bases from V and 9 bases from J, with 13 bases between. Germline lookup yields CDR1 SEHNR and CDR2 FQNEAQ (reference sequence). This CDR3 has 12 amino acids. CDR3 region: CASSHDQGKAFF. DNA for the CDR3: TGTGCCAGCAGCCATGATCAGGGGAAAGCTTTCTTT.

The chain carries TRBV20-1 and TRBJ1-5; possibly TRBD1 for D (5 bases). Germline-derived CDR1 and CDR2 are DFQATT and SNEGSKA (reference sequence). Trimming took off 4 bases at V and 0 bases at J, with 22 bases between the two ends. This CDR3 is built from 18 residues. DNA of the CDR3: TGCAGTGCTACCCAACCGGGTCGAAGGGACTATAGCAATCAGCCCCAGCATTTT. Protein: CSATQPGRRDYSNQPQHF.

V and J are TRBV2 and TRBJ2-5; the D call may be TRBD1 or TRBD2 (6 bases each). CDR3 length: 13 residues. The germline V gene has CDR1 SNHLY and CDR2 FYNNEI. The V and J ends lost 4 bases and 5 bases respectively, with 11 bases between them. The CDR3: CASSATGRETQYF. Here the CDR3 DNA reads TGTGCCAGCAGTGCCACAGGGAGGGAGACCCAGTACTTC.

This clonotype was seen a few times. The CDR3 loop reads CASGDRGRGTEAFF. The CDR3 DNA follows: TGTGCCAGCGGGGACAGGGGGCGCGGTACTGAAGCTTTCTTT. This sequence joins TRBV6-1 and TRBJ1-1, with TRBD1 matching over 12 bases. Germline lookup yields CDR1 MNHNS and CDR2 SASEGT. V trimming: 8 bases; J trimming: 5 bases; junction bases outside the gene matches: 6. This CDR3 spans 14 amino acids.

J is TRBJ2-3 and V is TRBV24-1; D unresolved. The CDR3 contains 14 residues. The germline gives CDR1 KGHDR, CDR2 SFDVKD. V gave up 5 bases and J gave up 0 bases, with 8 bases separating them. CDR3 sequence (DNA): TGTGCCACCAGTGTTACAGCTAGCACAGATACGCAGTATTTT. Its protein is CATSVTASTDTQYF.

This clonotype turned up a few times. V is TRBV19 and J is TRBJ1-1; unclear D gene. The CDR3 sequence is 14 residues long. Germline CDR1 reads LNHDA; CDR2 reads SQIVND (reference sequence). V lost 3 bases and J lost 6, with 14 bases in between. The CDR3 DNA reads TGTGCCAGTAGTATTGGGCCGCTTGGGGCTGAAGCTTTCTTT. It yields the protein CASSIGPLGAEAFF.

A single count supports this clonotype. The gene calls are TRBV6-1 and TRBJ2-3, with 7 bases matching TRBD2. The germline V gene has CDR1 MNHNS and CDR2 SASEGT. The CDR3 sequence is 15 residues long. V shed 4 bases, J shed 7 bases, and the junction held 11 bases outside the gene matches. CDR3 DNA: TGTGCCAGCAGTGCAGGACTAGTTTTCCCGTATACGCAGTATTTT. Protein sequence: CASSAGLVFPYTQYF.

This clonotype came up a few times. The CDR3 DNA follows: TGTGCCTGGAGTGAGGACAGCCCCTATGGCTACACCTTC. Amino acid sequence: CAWSEDSPYGYTF. The chain is built from TRBV30 and TRBJ1-2; TRBD1 might be the D (6 bases). V was clipped by 1 base and J by 4 bases, with 10 bases between them. Germline-derived CDR1 and CDR2 are GTSNPN and SVGIG (reference sequence). There are 13 residues in the CDR3.